The 10 T cell receptor beta chains in this list originate from one sample, sequenced in a study of blood T cell repertoires in COVID-19. The repertoire was sequenced with immunoSEQ multiplex PCR; TCRdb's copy has only in-frame clones and lacks some. This table holds approximately 200,000 clones, 84% found once. The sample comprised peripheral blood. All receptors come from a woman of 80 years or more with COVID-19, enrolled during active disease.

The rearrangement joins TRBV9 to TRBJ2-3; 12 nucleotides agree with TRBD2. V was pared by 2 bases and J by 0 bases, with 4 bases of the junction left unmatched. CDR1 SGDLS and CDR2 YYNGEE come from the germline V gene. The CDR3 totals 17 residues. DNA of the CDR3: TGTGCCAGCAGCGTCGGACTAGCGGGGACTAGCACAGATACGCAGTATTTT. Translation gives CASSVGLAGTSTDTQYF.

The chain couples TRBV9 to TRBJ1-4, with 8 bases fitting TRBD1. The germline V gene has CDR1 SGDLS and CDR2 YYNGEE. V shed 4 bases, J shed 8 bases, and the junction held 10 bases outside the gene matches. The CDR3 is 15 amino acids. The CDR3 here is CASSPLGQGTEKLFF. The CDR3 DNA is TGTGCCAGCAGCCCATTAGGACAGGGAACGGAAAAACTGTTTTTT.

V and J are TRBV3-1 (or the pseudogene TRBV3-2) and TRBJ2-5; weak D call: TRBD2 (5 bases). From germline, CDR1 is LGHDT and CDR2 YNNKEL (reference sequence). This CDR3 has 15 residues. V was shortened by 2 bases and J by 6 bases, with 16 bases between the two germline ends. DNA for the CDR3: TGTGCCAGCAGCCAAAAAGGGAATAGAGGGCAGACCCAGTACTTC. This gives the protein CASSQKGNRGQTQYF.

The chain combines TRBV11-2 with TRBJ1-6; the D gene is possibly TRBD1 (5 bases). The CDR3 covers 15 residues. Between the trimmed V and J ends, which lost 0 bases and 9 bases, there was a span of 12 bases. CDR1 SGHAT and CDR2 FQNNGV come from the germline V gene. CDR3 sequence (DNA): TGTGCCAGCAGCTTAGATCCGGCGGGGACTTCACCCCTCCACTTT. Its translation is CASSLDPAGTSPLHF.

This clone was found a few times. This chain joins TRBV5-4 and TRBJ2-1; 9 bases agree with TRBD1. The CDR3 length is 15 residues. Trimming cost V 3 bases and J 1 base; bases outside gene matches: 2. CDR1 and CDR2 from the germline V gene are SGHNT and YYREEE (reference sequence). The CDR3 region is CASSWGQGSYNEQFF. The CDR3 nucleotides read TGTGCCAGCAGCTGGGGACAGGGTTCCTACAATGAGCAGTTCTTC.

In DNA, the CDR3 is TGTGCCAGCAGCTTGAATACCGGGGGGACGATCGGAAAACTGTTTTTT. It codes for CASSLNTGGTIGKLFF. The V call is TRBV5-4, the J call TRBJ1-4, with D possibly TRBD1 on 5 matching bases. CDR1 is SGHNT and CDR2 is YYREEE in the germline V gene (reference sequence). CDR3 length: 16 residues. V dropped 1 base and J dropped 10 bases, with 20 bases sitting between them.

V is TRBV19 and J is TRBJ2-3; D might be TRBD2 (5 bases). V was clipped by 6 bases and J by 0 bases, with 13 bases between them. Germline-derived CDR1 and CDR2 are LNHDA and SQIVND (reference sequence). The CDR3 is 15 amino acids. CDR3 DNA: TGTGCCAGTAGCGAGAGCGGAACTAGCACAGATACGCAGTATTTT. Protein: CASSESGTSTDTQYF. The full variable domain, completed using reference TRBV19 and TRBJ2-3, is DGGITQSPKYLFRKEGQNVTLSCEQNLNHDAMYWYRQDPGQGLRLIYYSQIVNDFQKGDIAEGYSVSREKKESFPLTVTSAQKNPTAFYLCASSESGTSTDTQYFGPGTRLTVL.

The chain combines TRBV3-1 (or the pseudogene TRBV3-2) with TRBJ1-2; 8 bases line up with TRBD1. Germline lookup yields CDR1 LGHDT and CDR2 YNNKEL (reference sequence). The CDR3 has 16 residues. V lost 5 bases, J lost 5 bases, and 13 bases stayed unmatched. The chain's CDR3 is CASSTRTGKGFYGYTF. The CDR3 DNA reads TGTGCCAGCAGCACCCGGACAGGGAAGGGATTTTATGGCTACACCTTC.

The V call is TRBV5-1, the J call TRBJ1-2, with 7 nucleotides matching TRBD1. The CDR3 is 15 residues long. Germline V gene data show CDR1 as SGHRS and CDR2 as YFSETQ. After removal of 0 bases from V and 4 bases from J, the junction contained 6 bases not matched to a gene. The CDR3 is CASSLASGGSYGYTF. The CDR3 DNA follows: TGCGCCAGCAGCTTGGCGTCAGGGGGGTCCTATGGCTACACCTTC.

Points on this clone: This same CDR3 is encoded by further DNA sequences in the sample. The gene calls are TRBV14 and TRBJ1-1; D gene uncertain. With 2 bases removed from V and 4 bases from J, the gap between germline ends came to 2 bases. The CDR3 has 11 residues. Germline-derived CDR1 and CDR2 are SGHDN and FVKESK. The CDR3 sequence: CASSQRTEAFF. The CDR3 region has the DNA TGTGCCAGCAGCCAACGCACTGAAGCTTTCTTT.